This T cell receptor (beta chain) was recorded in a study of cytomegalovirus exposure and HLA in healthy donors. In the case of this clone: Its antigen is unknown.

The study, taken as a whole, reports: The analysis excluded some indistinguishable V segments, including TRBV6-2 and TRBV6-3. Rarity held for most TCR sequences, but there were some public TCRs that occurred in many donors.

Per germline, CDR1 MNHNS and CDR2 SASEGT. The V gene end was trimmed by 8 bases and the J gene end by 7 bases; junction bases not matched to a gene: 7. CDR3 length: 12 amino acids. PCR involved 60 Vbeta and 13 Jbeta primers. Produced via immunoSEQ multiplex PCR; TCRdb's table is partial and in-frame only. The sample consists of about 160,000 clones, roughly 84% of them appearing once. The genes are TRBV6-1 and TRBJ2-7; 8 nucleotides line up with TRBD2. The TCR originated in a man aged 18-30 years in good health and CMV-seronegative. The sample was PBMCs. The chain's CDR3 is CASPGGAREQYF. The CDR3 DNA sequence: TGTGCCAGCCCCGGGGGGGCGAGGGAGCAGTACTTC.